This TCR beta chain was identified during a study of cytomegalovirus exposure and HLA in healthy donors. Study-level information: In an earlier analysis, around 100 million unique TCR beta sequences were found from 150 million to 200 million T cells. Study-wide results and limits: A later analysis linked a missense DCLRE1C variant to TCR beta V- and J-gene trimming. Association with HLA alleles at 0.05 false discovery rate was found for 17,000 or so TCR beta sequences in a later analysis.

As for this clone: Its cognate antigen is unknown.

V was clipped by 5 bases and J by 6 bases; unmatched bases: 8. CDR1 and CDR2 (germline): SGHNT, YYREEE (reference sequence). This CDR3 has 14 residues. Primers included in the PCR were 60 Vbeta and 13 Jbeta primers. Assay used: immunoSEQ multiplex PCR; TCRdb lists only in-frame clones, some missing. The sample lists about 120,000 clones; 81% were seen once. The sample consisted of PBMCs. The V and J genes are TRBV5-4 and TRBJ2-7; 10 bases agree with TRBD1. This TCR came from a young woman in good health and CMV-seronegative. CDR3 nucleotides: TGTGCCAGCAGAAACCCGGACAGGGGGATCGAGCAGTACTTC. Translating it yields CASRNPDRGIEQYF.